This T cell receptor (beta chain) was profiled in a study of blood T cells in healthy people across ages. Next came a second PCR, run for about 7 to 12 cycles, which used a sample-barcoded 5' primer along with a J-beta primer mix. Researchers report that a template-switch adaptor with 12 random nucleotides tagged each cDNA molecule. TCRdb reprocessed the 5' RACE reads via MiXCR and lists one record per CDR3 protein. This sample has about 1,600,000 distinct CDR3 sequences, with roughly 40% found just once. Comment on this clonotype: Its matching antigen is unknown.

General observations from the study: A conclusive naive versus antigen-experienced comparison was prevented by the unsorted PBMCs.

Researchers collected 9.5 to 10 milliliters of peripheral blood from every single donor. Germline CDR1 MGHRA, CDR2 YSYEKL. With 0 bases removed from V and 6 bases from J, the gap between germline ends came to 12 bases. The CDR3 consists of 15 residues. Sequenced sample: blood. This chain connects TRBV4-1 to TRBJ2-1; a possible D gene is TRBD2 (5 bases). This receptor was obtained from a woman younger than 35 in good health. CDR3 sequence reads: CASSQELASSNEQFF. Written as DNA, the CDR3 is TGCGCCAGCAGCCAAGAGCTAGCATCTAGCAATGAGCAGTTCTTC.